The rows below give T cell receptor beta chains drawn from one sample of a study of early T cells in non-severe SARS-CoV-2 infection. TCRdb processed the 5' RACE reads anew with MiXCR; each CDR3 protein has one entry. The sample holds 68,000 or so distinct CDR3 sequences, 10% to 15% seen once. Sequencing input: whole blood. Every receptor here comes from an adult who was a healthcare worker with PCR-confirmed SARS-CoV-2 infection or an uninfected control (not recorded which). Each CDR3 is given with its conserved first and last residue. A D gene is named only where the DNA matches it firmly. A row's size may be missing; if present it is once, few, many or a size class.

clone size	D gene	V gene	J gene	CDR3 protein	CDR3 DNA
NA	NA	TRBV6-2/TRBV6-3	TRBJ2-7	CASRNSVGREQYF	TGTGCCAGCAGGAACAGCGTGGGACGCGAGCAGTACTTC
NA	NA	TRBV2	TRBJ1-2	CASSLDRRHGYTF	TGTGCCAGCAGTCTCGACAGGAGGCATGGCTACACCTTC
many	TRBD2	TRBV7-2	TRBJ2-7	CASSLGEGVRGEQYF	TGTGCCAGCAGCTTAGGGGAGGGCGTCCGGGGCGAGCAGTACTTC
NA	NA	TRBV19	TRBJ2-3	CASRTVSTDTQYF	TGTGCCAGCCGGACAGTTTCCACAGATACGCAGTATTTT
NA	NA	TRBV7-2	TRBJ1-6	CASSLVVGESNSPLHF	TGTGCCAGCAGCTTAGTGGTGGGGGAGTCTAATTCACCCCTCCACTTT
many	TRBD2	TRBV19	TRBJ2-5	CASSPGLALETQYF	TGTGCCAGTAGTCCAGGACTAGCTTTGGAGACCCAGTACTTC
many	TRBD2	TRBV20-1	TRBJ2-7	CSARSREDYEQYF	TGCAGTGCTAGGTCCCGGGAGGACTACGAGCAGTACTTC
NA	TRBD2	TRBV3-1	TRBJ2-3	CAGSQVRGTRRQYF	TGTGCCGGCAGCCAAGTGAGGGGGACTAGGAGGCAGTATTTT
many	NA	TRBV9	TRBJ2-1	CASSTAGGLEQFF	TGTGCCAGCAGCACAGCCGGGGGCCTTGAGCAGTTCTTC
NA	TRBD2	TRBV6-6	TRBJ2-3	CASSYQQFGLAVDTQYF	TGTGCCAGCAGTTACCAACAGTTTGGGCTAGCGGTAGATACGCAGTATTTT
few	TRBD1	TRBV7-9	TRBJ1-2	CASSHEGLGGQGVSVDYGYTF	TGTGCCAGCAGCCACGAAGGCCTCGGGGGACAGGGAGTATCGGTGGACTATGGCTACACCTTC
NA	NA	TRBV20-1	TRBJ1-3	CSATGTGNTIYF	TGCAGTGCCACAGGCACTGGAAACACCATATATTTT
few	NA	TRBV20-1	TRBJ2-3	CSAGLSTDTQYF	TGCAGTGCTGGGCTAAGCACAGATACGCAGTATTTT
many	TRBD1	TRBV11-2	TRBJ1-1	CASSLPWDRGRRTEAFF	TGTGCCAGCAGCTTGCCGTGGGACAGGGGGCGACGCACTGAAGCTTTCTTT
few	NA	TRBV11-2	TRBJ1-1	CASSAWDISSAEAFF	TGTGCCAGCAGCGCATGGGACATTTCGTCAGCTGAAGCTTTCTTT
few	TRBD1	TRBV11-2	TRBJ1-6	CASTSPGTGPSPLHF	TGTGCCAGCACCTCCCCCGGGACAGGACCTTCACCCCTCCACTTT
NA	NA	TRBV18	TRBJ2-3	CASTQIYPTDTQYF	TGTGCCAGCACCCAGATCTATCCCACAGATACGCAGTATTTT
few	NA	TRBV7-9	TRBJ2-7	CASSRGDSSYEQYF	TGTGCCAGCAGCCGGGGTGACAGCTCCTACGAGCAGTACTTC
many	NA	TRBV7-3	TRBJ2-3	CASSLRAHGLGDTQYF	TGTGCCAGCAGCTTAAGAGCTCACGGGCTCGGGGATACGCAGTATTTT
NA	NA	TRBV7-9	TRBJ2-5	CASSLVSGAQETQYF	TGTGCCAGCAGCTTAGTCTCCGGGGCCCAAGAGACCCAGTACTTC
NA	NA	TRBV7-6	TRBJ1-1	CASSSLAGSVEAFF	TGTGCCAGCAGCTCCCTCGCAGGTTCTGTTGAAGCTTTCTTT
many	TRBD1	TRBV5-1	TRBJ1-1	CASTPGGLGTEAFF	TGCGCCAGCACCCCAGGGGGCCTGGGCACTGAAGCTTTCTTT
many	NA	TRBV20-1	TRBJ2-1	CSARGLQSSYNEQFF	TGCAGTGCTAGAGGACTGCAAAGCTCCTACAATGAGCAGTTCTTC
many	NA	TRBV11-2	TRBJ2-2	CASSFRWRGATNTGELFF	TGTGCCAGCAGCTTTAGGTGGAGGGGTGCCACGAACACCGGGGAGCTGTTTTTT
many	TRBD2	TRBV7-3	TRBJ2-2	CASSPQRGDTGELFF	TGTGCCAGCAGCCCACAGCGGGGGGACACCGGGGAGCTGTTTTTT
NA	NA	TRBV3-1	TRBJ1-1	CASSQHGQKNTEAFF	TGTGCCAGCAGCCAACACGGACAGAAGAACACTGAAGCTTTCTTT
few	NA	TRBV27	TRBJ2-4	CASSTVLGLAKNIQYF	TGTGCCAGCAGCACGGTCCTCGGACTAGCCAAAAACATTCAGTACTTC
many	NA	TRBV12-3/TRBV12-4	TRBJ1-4	CASSSPRGRGNEKLFF	TGTGCCAGCAGTTCCCCCCGGGGGAGGGGTAATGAAAAACTGTTTTTT
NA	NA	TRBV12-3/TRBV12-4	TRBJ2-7	CASSHGPGGGNEQYF	TGTGCCAGCAGTCACGGTCCGGGGGGCGGGAATGAGCAGTACTTC
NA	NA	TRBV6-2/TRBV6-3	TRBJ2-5	CASSYGTSTETQYF	TGTGCCAGCAGTTACGGGACTTCCACAGAGACCCAGTACTTC
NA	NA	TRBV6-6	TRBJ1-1	CASSSGTYTEAFF	TGTGCCAGCAGTTCCGGGACATACACTGAAGCTTTCTTT
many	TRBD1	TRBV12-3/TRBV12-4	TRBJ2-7	CASSLQQGAPGEQYF	TGTGCCAGCAGCCTTCAACAGGGGGCGCCGGGGGAGCAGTACTTC
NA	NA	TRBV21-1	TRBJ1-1	CASSPRGRRTMNTEAFF	TGTGCCAGCAGCCCGAGAGGCAGGCGGACCATGAACACTGAAGCTTTCTTT
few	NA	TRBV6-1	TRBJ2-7	CASGGKQGRYEQYF	TGTGCCTCGGGGGGCAAACAGGGGAGATACGAGCAGTACTTC
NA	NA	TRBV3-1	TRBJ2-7	CASSQGALEQYF	TGTGCCAGCAGCCAAGGGGCTCTCGAGCAGTACTTC
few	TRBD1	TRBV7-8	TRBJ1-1	CASSLGQGAFGEAFF	TGTGCCAGCAGCTTGGGACAGGGGGCCTTTGGGGAAGCTTTCTTT
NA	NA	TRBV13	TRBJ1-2	CASSLGRDQRTGYTF	TGTGCCAGCAGCTTAGGCCGGGATCAGAGGACGGGCTACACCTTC